One TCR beta chain is described in this entry. Clones were sequenced by immunoSEQ multiplex PCR, and TCRdb holds only the in-frame ones, with some missing. The sample holds 110,000 or so clones, roughly 92% seen once. These data belong to a study of T cell changes during pregnancy in multiple sclerosis. Here the sequenced sample was peripheral blood, taken before pregnancy. This receptor was identified in a female donor with multiple sclerosis, enrolled in a pregnancy study.

CDR3 sequence (DNA): TGCGCCAGCAGCGCACGCGACAGGGGGATCGGAAACACCATATATTTT. It encodes CASSARDRGIGNTIYF. The chain uses TRBV5-1 and TRBJ1-3, with 9 bases fitting TRBD1. The CDR3 totals 16 residues. After removal of 4 bases from V and 4 bases from J, the junction contained 9 bases not matched to a gene. Germline CDR1 and CDR2: SGHRS and YFSETQ.